This TCR beta chain emerged from a study of blood T cell repertoires in COVID-19. Background on the study: Sources were T cells, B-cell-depleted T cells, or PBMCs; the material itself was cDNA or gDNA.

Individuals drawn from around 24 US areas were about 18 to 100 years old. Participants' reported clinical history set cohort assignment. Symptom resolution, clearance, or two negative PCRs marked the recovered donors of Cohort 3. Assay used: immunoSEQ multiplex PCR; TCRdb lists only in-frame clones, some missing. The repertoire holds about 140,000 clones, with approximately 79% as singletons. Germline CDR1 SGDLS, CDR2 YYNGEE. Trimming took off 3 bases at V and 0 bases at J, with 7 bases between the two ends. The CDR3 length is 13 residues. The source of this sequence is a woman between 50 and 59 years old who had recovered from COVID-19. The gene calls are TRBV9 and TRBJ2-7; TRBD1 might be the D (6 bases). The source material was PBMCs or T cells enriched from blood (not recorded which). CDR3 DNA sequence: TGTGCCAGCAGCGGGGACACCTCCTACGAGCAGTACTTC. Encoded protein: CASSGDTSYEQYF.